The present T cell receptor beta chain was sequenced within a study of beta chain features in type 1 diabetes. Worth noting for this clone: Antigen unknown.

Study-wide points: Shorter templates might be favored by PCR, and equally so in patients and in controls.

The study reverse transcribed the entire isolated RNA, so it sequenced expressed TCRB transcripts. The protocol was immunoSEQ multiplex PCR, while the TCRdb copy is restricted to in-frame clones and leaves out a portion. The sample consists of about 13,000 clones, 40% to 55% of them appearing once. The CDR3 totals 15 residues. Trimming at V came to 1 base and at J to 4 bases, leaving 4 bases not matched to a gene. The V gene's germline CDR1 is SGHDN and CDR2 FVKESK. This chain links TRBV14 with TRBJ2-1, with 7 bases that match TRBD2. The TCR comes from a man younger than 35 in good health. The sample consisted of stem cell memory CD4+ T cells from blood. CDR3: CASSQVWGGYNEQFF. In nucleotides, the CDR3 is TGTGCCAGCAGCCAAGTATGGGGGGGATACAATGAGCAGTTCTTC. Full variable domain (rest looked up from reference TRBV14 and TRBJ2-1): EAGVTQFPSHSVIEKGQTVTLRCDPISGHDNLYWYRRVMGKEIKFLLHFVKESKQDESGMPNNRFLAERTGGTYSTLKVQPAELEDSGVYFCASSQVWGGYNEQFFGPGTRLTVL.